This T cell receptor (beta chain) derives from a study of early T cells in non-severe SARS-CoV-2 infection. Background on the study: Sequencing of bulk RNA from unsorted whole blood was done, without chain pairing.

Study-wide findings and caveats: VDJdb matching skewed toward anti-spike CD8 responses, missing private and CD4 specificities.

Each single cDNA molecule received a unique molecular identifier. TCRdb re-called the 5' RACE reads with MiXCR, one entry per CDR3 protein. The top ten clones hold roughly 2.9% of a sample with approximately 98,000 distinct CDR3 sequences, 9.5% to 13% of them seen once. From germline, CDR1 is SGHRS and CDR2 YFSETQ. V shed 4 bases and J 7 bases; nucleotides not matched to a gene: 7. The CDR3 covers 14 residues. This clonotype was seen only a few times. Its matching antigen is unknown. This clonotype was sampled from an adult who was a healthcare worker with PCR-confirmed SARS-CoV-2 infection or an uninfected control (not recorded which). This chain links TRBV5-1 with TRBJ2-1; 8 bases line up with TRBD1. The sample taken for sequencing was whole blood. CDR3: CASSNWTGKNEQFF. In nucleotides, the CDR3 is TGCGCCAGCAGCAACTGGACAGGGAAGAATGAGCAGTTCTTC. Drawing the rest from reference TRBV5-1 and TRBJ2-1, the complete variable domain is KAGVTQTPRYLIKTRGQQVTLSCSPISGHRSVSWYQQTPGQGLQFLFEYFSETQRNKGNFPGRFSGRQFSNSRSEMNVSTLELGDSALYLCASSNWTGKNEQFFGPGTRLTVL.